What follows is one T cell receptor beta chain and its context. This record comes from a study of blood T cell repertoires in COVID-19. Study in general: COVID-19 samples, acute and convalescent, were from the United States, Italy and Spain. T cells, B-cell-depleted T cells, or PBMCs supplied cDNA or gDNA.

The CDR3 has 16 amino acids. Germline V gene lookup returns CDR1 SGDLS and CDR2 YYNGEE. The V and J ends lost 0 bases and 0 bases respectively, with 10 bases between them. Methods used by the authors: The assay estimated nucleated cells by amplifying reference gene primers. Repertoires were generated with immunoSEQ multiplex PCR, while TCRdb's copy carries only in-frame clones and drops some. That table gives V, J and clone size, and the DNA gave D and trimming. The sample has more than 45,000 clones, approximately 81% seen once. The sequencing sample was made of peripheral blood. This clonotype was obtained from a woman aged 60-75 years with acute or convalescent COVID-19. V gene TRBV9 combines with J gene TRBJ2-1; possible D gene TRBD2, 6 bases. CDR3 residues: CASSVAGVSSYNEQFF. In DNA, the CDR3 is TGTGCCAGCAGCGTAGCGGGGGTTAGCTCCTACAATGAGCAGTTCTTC.